What follows are 29 T cell receptor beta chains derived from one specimen sequenced in a study of blood T cell repertoires in COVID-19 (dated by TCRdb to 2018 to 2020). Libraries were built with the immunoSEQ multiplex PCR assay. TCRdb took this table from immuneACCESS and kept in-frame rearrangements with V and J called. Such tables lack part of the clones; where checked against another copy, unresolved V genes explain under half of the gap, and the rest is unexplained. A total of 300,000 or so clones appear in this sample, 75% to 95% of them only once. 1.1% of the sample is in the top ten clones. Sequencing used PBMCs or T cells enriched from blood (not recorded which). The receptors were sampled from a woman in her twenties or thirties who had recovered from COVID-19.

This sequence joins TRBV4-1 and TRBJ2-1, with TRBD2 identical over 7 bases. Germline trimming cut 1 base from V and 5 bases from J; bases unmatched to any gene: 5. CDR3 length: 15 residues. The germline V gene has CDR1 MGHRA and CDR2 YSYEKL. The CDR3 protein is CASSQVGGSNNEQFF. DNA of the CDR3: TGCGCCAGCAGCCAAGTTGGCGGGAGTAACAATGAGCAGTTCTTC.

In DNA, the CDR3 is TGCGCCAGCAGCCGAATAAGGACTAGCGGGAGTGGAGATACGCAGTATTTT. It encodes CASSRIRTSGSGDTQYF. V is TRBV5-1 and J is TRBJ2-3, with 13 bases lining up with TRBD2. J gave up 5 bases and V 4 bases, and 10 bases lay outside the gene matches. In germline, CDR1 is SGHRS, CDR2 YFSETQ. This CDR3 is 17 amino acids long.

V is TRBV5-6 and J is TRBJ2-1, with D perhaps TRBD2 (6 bases). The germline V gene has CDR1 SGHDT and CDR2 YYEEEE. The CDR3 is 15 amino acids. Trimming left V 3 bases short and J 3 bases short, with 13 bases between. This CDR3 reads CASSWGDSNYNEQFF. DNA for the CDR3: TGTGCCAGCAGCTGGGGGGACTCTAACTACAATGAGCAGTTCTTC.

This chain joins TRBV15 and TRBJ1-2, with 10 bases identical to TRBD1. This CDR3 spans 15 amino acids. The germline V gene encodes CDR1 LNHNV and CDR2 YYDKDF (reference sequence). V shed 5 bases, J shed 6 bases, and the junction held 9 bases outside the gene matches. CDR3 coding DNA: TGTGCCACCAGCCCACGACAGGGGGCATTAGATGGCTACACCTTC. Its translation is CATSPRQGALDGYTF.

The chain is built from TRBV28 and TRBJ1-1, with 8 bases lining up with TRBD1. The CDR3 has 15 amino acids. Germline CDR1 and CDR2: MDHEN and SYDVKM. J lost 1 base, V lost 5 bases, and 6 bases had no gene match. CDR3 region: CASSPYQGANTEAFF. CDR3 nucleotide sequence: TGTGCCAGCAGTCCTTATCAGGGGGCGAACACTGAAGCTTTCTTT.

The rearrangement uses TRBV10-3 and TRBJ2-1; a weak D match, TRBD2 (6 bases). CDR1 and CDR2 (germline): ENHRY, SYGVKD. The CDR3 runs 13 residues. V was shortened by 7 bases and J by 10 bases, with 17 bases between the two germline ends. In DNA form, the CDR3 reads TGTGCCATCAAAGGGACTTGGGCGAGCGAGCAGTTCTTC. Residues: CAIKGTWASEQFF.

The V and J genes are TRBV4-1 and TRBJ1-2; D remains ambiguous. CDR1 MGHRA and CDR2 YSYEKL come from the germline V gene. Trimming took off 0 bases at V and 7 bases at J, with 18 bases between the two ends. This CDR3 spans 16 amino acids. CDR3 in amino acids: CASSQEGRVDYFGYTF. CDR3 DNA: TGCGCCAGCAGCCAAGAAGGGAGGGTGGACTACTTTGGCTACACCTTC.

The chain couples TRBV5-6 to TRBJ2-5; D gene ambiguous. The germline V gene encodes CDR1 SGHDT and CDR2 YYEEEE. V was trimmed by 0 bases and J by 5 bases, leaving 11 bases between them. The CDR3 is 14 residues long. DNA for the CDR3: TGTGCCAGCAGCTTGGAAGGCAGGTACGAGACCCAGTACTTC. It encodes CASSLEGRYETQYF. Variable domain in full (rest from reference TRBV5-6 and TRBJ2-5): DAGVTQSPTHLIKTRGQQVTLRCSPKSGHDTVSWYQQALGQGPQFIFQYYEEEERQRGNFPDRFSGHQFPNYSSELNVNALLLGDSALYLCASSLEGRYETQYFGPGTRLLVL.

The gene calls are TRBV28 and TRBJ1-2; 11 nucleotides match TRBD1. Trimming took 5 bases from V and 4 from J; bases not matched to a gene: 3. CDR3 size: 14 residues. The V gene's germline CDR1 is MDHEN and CDR2 SYDVKM. This CDR3 reads CASSRGTGGYGYTF. In DNA, the CDR3 is TGTGCCAGCAGTCGCGGGACAGGGGGCTATGGCTACACCTTC.

The rearrangement uses TRBV7-3 and TRBJ2-5, with a possible D match to TRBD2 (7 bases). Germline assignment: CDR1 SGHTA and CDR2 FQGTGA. The CDR3 sequence is 16 residues long. V gave up 0 bases and J gave up 4 bases, with 15 bases separating them. CDR3 bases: TGTGCCAGCAGCTTAACGGCGGGGGCTGGAGGAGAGACCCAGTACTTC. Translating gives CASSLTAGAGGETQYF.

The sample holds one count of this clone. The genes are TRBV28 and TRBJ2-7, with D hard to call. The CDR3 is 12 amino acids. CDR1 is MDHEN and CDR2 is SYDVKM in the germline V gene. The V gene lost 0 bases and the J gene lost 6 bases, with 6 bases spanning the gap. CDR3: CASSLWSSEQYF. The CDR3 bases are TGTGCCAGCAGTTTATGGAGCTCCGAGCAGTACTTC.

The V gene is TRBV6-5, the J gene TRBJ2-3; D gene unclear. The V gene lost 5 bases and the J gene lost 6 bases, with 15 bases spanning the gap. Germline CDR1 and CDR2: MNHEY and SVGAGI. The CDR3 consists of 14 residues. The CDR3 DNA reads as TGTGCCAGCAGTCCCTCCCCTCCCGGGGATACGCAGTATTTT. Amino acid sequence: CASSPSPPGDTQYF.

The chain employs TRBV5-4 and TRBJ2-3; no definite D call. The CDR3 has 15 residues. V lost 0 bases and J 0 bases, leaving 8 bases between the germline ends. Looked up from germline, CDR1 is SGHNT and CDR2 is YYREEE (reference sequence). CDR3 residues: CASSLDAGSTDTQYF. As DNA, the CDR3 is TGTGCCAGCAGCTTGGATGCAGGTAGCACAGATACGCAGTATTTT.

This chain connects TRBV5-6 to TRBJ2-3; possible D gene TRBD1, 6 bases. Per germline, CDR1 SGHDT and CDR2 YYEEEE. Trimming stripped 4 bases from V and 2 bases from J, with 14 bases between. This CDR3 is 15 amino acids long. CDR3: CASSRVGQITDTQYF. DNA for the CDR3: TGTGCCAGCAGCCGCGTCGGACAGATCACAGATACGCAGTATTTT. Full variable domain (remainder filled in from reference TRBV5-6 and TRBJ2-3): DAGVTQSPTHLIKTRGQQVTLRCSPKSGHDTVSWYQQALGQGPQFIFQYYEEEERQRGNFPDRFSGHQFPNYSSELNVNALLLGDSALYLCASSRVGQITDTQYFGPGTRLTVL.

J is TRBJ1-2 and V is TRBV7-6; the D gene is possibly TRBD1 (5 bases). The ends were cut back, 5 bases at V and 7 bases at J, with 11 bases in the middle. This CDR3 is built from 12 residues. Germline lookup yields CDR1 SGHVS and CDR2 FNYEAQ. The CDR3 here is CASSPQGSGYTF. The CDR3 DNA reads as TGTGCCAGCAGCCCGCAGGGCTCTGGCTACACCTTC.

The J gene is TRBJ1-1, the V gene TRBV6-6; the D is unclear. The CDR3 is made up of 14 amino acids. CDR1 and CDR2 from the germline V gene are MNHNY and SVGAGI (reference sequence). V dropped 4 bases and J dropped 0 bases, with 9 bases sitting between them. The CDR3 loop is CASSFNFLNTEAFF. The CDR3 DNA follows: TGTGCCAGCAGTTTTAATTTCCTGAACACTGAAGCTTTCTTT.

The chain recombines TRBV2 with TRBJ2-3; TRBD2 aligns across 9 bases. Per the germline V gene, CDR1 is SNHLY and CDR2 is FYNNEI. The CDR3 covers 16 residues. V trimming: 4 bases; J trimming: 7 bases; junction bases outside the gene matches: 12. CDR3 region: CASSAVVAGVYNTQYF. The CDR3 nucleotides are TGTGCCAGCAGTGCGGTAGTAGCGGGAGTGTATAATACGCAGTATTTT.

The rearrangement uses TRBV19 and TRBJ2-7; 10 bases are shared with TRBD1. The CDR3 extends over 15 amino acids. From germline, CDR1 is LNHDA and CDR2 SQIVND (reference sequence). Trimming at V came to 3 bases and at J to 3 bases, leaving 5 bases not matched to a gene. CDR3 DNA: TGTGCCAGTAGTATCGCCCGGACAGGGGGCTACGAGCAGTACTTC. This sequence encodes CASSIARTGGYEQYF.

In the case of this clone: An end of the junction does not agree with germline; a read error may underlie this. The chain uses TRBV7-2 and TRBJ2-5, with 12 bases identical to TRBD2. This CDR3 region has 17 residues. The germline gives CDR1 SGHTA, CDR2 FQGNSA. The CDR3 DNA follows: TGTGCCAGTAGCTCCAAGTCTTCCGGGACTAGCGGGGAGACCCAGTACTTC. Residues: CASSSKSSGTSGETQYF.

With regard to this clone: The junction shows a germline mismatch at one end, possibly a read error. The J gene is TRBJ2-1, the V gene TRBV18, with D possibly matching TRBD2 (6 bases). CDR3 size: 15 residues. CDR1 and CDR2 (germline): KGHSH, LQKENI. CDR3 residues: CASSTPGLGDNEQFF. The CDR3 DNA is TGTGCCAGCTCAACACCGGGACTTGGCGACAATGAGCAGTTCTTC.

This chain uses TRBV6-1 with TRBJ2-1; D is ambiguous. There are 14 residues in the CDR3. Trimming removed 2 bases from V and 9 bases from J, with 14 bases in between. The V gene's germline CDR1 is MNHNS and CDR2 SASEGT. CDR3 region: CASSENFSIGEQFF. CDR3 coding DNA: TGTGCCAGCAGTGAAAATTTTAGCATCGGTGAGCAGTTCTTC.

The rearrangement links TRBV4-1 to TRBJ1-5, with 9 bases that match TRBD1. CDR1 is MGHRA, CDR2 YSYEKL, per germline. The CDR3 has 15 amino acids. V lost 2 bases, J lost 6 bases, and 5 bases stayed unmatched. The CDR3 here is CASSQPGQGFQPQHF. The CDR3 coding sequence is TGCGCCAGCAGCCAACCGGGACAGGGATTTCAGCCCCAGCATTTT.

The chain has TRBV28 and TRBJ1-2; 8 nucleotides agree with TRBD1. Germline V gene data show CDR1 as MDHEN and CDR2 as SYDVKM. This CDR3 has 14 amino acids. V lost 6 bases to trimming and J lost 8 bases; unmatched junction nucleotides: 11. The CDR3 sequence is CASSPTGDGWGYTF. CDR3 coding DNA: TGTGCCAGCAGCCCGACAGGGGATGGCTGGGGCTACACCTTC.

A single count supports this clone. V and J are TRBV29-1 and TRBJ2-1; TRBD2 might be the D (5 bases). This CDR3 is 14 amino acids long. V lost 3 bases to trimming and J lost 4 bases, with 13 bases between them. Germline CDR1 is SQVTM and CDR2 is ANQGSEA. The CDR3 DNA reads TGCAGCGTTGACTTAGCCGGGGTTTACAATGAGCAGTTCTTC. This gives the protein CSVDLAGVYNEQFF.

The chain employs TRBV5-1 and TRBJ1-1; 12 bases fit TRBD1. The germline V gene encodes CDR1 SGHRS and CDR2 YFSETQ. The ends lost 3 bases at V and 4 bases at J; junction bases unmatched: 7. The CDR3 has 16 residues. Written as DNA, the CDR3 is TGCGCCAGCAGCTCCGGGACAGGGGGCGCGGGCACTGAAGCTTTCTTT. It yields the protein CASSSGTGGAGTEAFF.

The gene calls are TRBV7-9 and TRBJ2-1; D remains unclear. This CDR3 contains 14 residues. The germline V gene encodes CDR1 SEHNR and CDR2 FQNEAQ (reference sequence). The V gene lost 1 base and the J gene lost 1 base, with 5 bases spanning the gap. The CDR3 here is CASSLDGSYNEQFF. In DNA, the CDR3 is TGTGCCAGCAGCTTAGACGGTTCCTACAATGAGCAGTTCTTC.

The chain has TRBV11-3 and TRBJ1-4; 7 positions match TRBD1. The CDR3 extends over 19 amino acids. V shed 1 base, J shed 5 bases, and the junction held 16 bases outside the gene matches. The germline V gene has CDR1 SGHNT and CDR2 YENEEA. The DNA for the CDR3 is TGTGCCAGCAGCTTAGTCCCCGGAGGCCCGGGACAGAAGAATGAAAAACTGTTTTTT. This translates into CASSLVPGGPGQKNEKLFF.

The rearrangement joins TRBV5-1 to TRBJ2-1; 14 bases are shared with TRBD2. Looked up from germline, CDR1 is SGHRS and CDR2 is YFSETQ. V shed 3 bases, J shed 14 bases, and the junction held 10 bases outside the gene matches. The CDR3 sequence is 15 residues long. DNA of the CDR3: TGCGCCAGCAGCTCGACCGGGACTAGCGGGAGTTTCAAGTTCTTC. Translated: CASSSTGTSGSFKFF.

The chain has TRBV4-3 and TRBJ2-7; the D gene is possibly TRBD1 (6 bases). The CDR3 consists of 13 residues. Trimming left V 6 bases short and J 6 bases short, with 15 bases between. CDR1 and CDR2 from the germline V gene are LGHNA and YSLEER. CDR3 in amino acids: CASSRTGLGEQYF. The CDR3, as DNA: TGCGCCAGCAGTCGCACAGGGTTGGGCGAGCAGTACTTC.